This entry lists 29 T cell receptor beta chains sequenced from one sample in a study of blood T cell repertoires in COVID-19. Here immunoSEQ multiplex PCR was the method, and the copy in TCRdb shows in-frame clones only, minus some. The table records some 190,000 clones, about 81% of them present only once. The sample comprised peripheral blood. The receptors originated from a woman aged 60-75 years with COVID-19, enrolled during active disease.

J is TRBJ2-3 and V is TRBV5-1, with 8 bases matching TRBD1. The CDR3 length is 17 residues. The trim removed 3 bases at V and 2 bases at J, leaving 11 bases unmatched. Germline CDR1 SGHRS, CDR2 YFSETQ. CDR3 loop: CASSSQGDRLPTDTQYF. CDR3 DNA sequence: TGCGCCAGCAGCTCACAGGGGGACAGACTTCCCACAGATACGCAGTATTTT.

The chain uses TRBV15 and TRBJ2-7; TRBD1 aligns across 12 bases. The germline V gene encodes CDR1 LNHNV and CDR2 YYDKDF (reference sequence). The CDR3 sequence is 19 residues long. The J segment lost 2 bases and the V segment lost 5 bases, leaving 16 bases of the junction unmatched. The CDR3 DNA follows: TGTGCCACCAGCTCTACGGAACCCGGGACAGGGGGCTCGACCTACGAGCAGTACGTC. Translated: CATSSTEPGTGGSTYEQYV.

The rearrangement links TRBV3-1 (or the pseudogene TRBV3-2) to TRBJ2-1; no clear D. From germline, CDR1 is LGHDT and CDR2 YNNKEL (reference sequence). V lost 3 bases and J lost 4, with 4 bases in between. This CDR3 spans 12 amino acids. The DNA of the CDR3 is TGTGCCAGCAGCCACCTGTACAATGAGCAGTTCTTC. It codes for CASSHLYNEQFF.

The gene calls are TRBV7-6 and TRBJ1-2, with TRBD1 matching 7 bases. The CDR3 is 17 residues long. Germline lookup yields CDR1 SGHVS and CDR2 FNYEAQ. Trimming cost V 5 bases and J 0 bases; bases outside gene matches: 12. CDR3 amino acids: CASSLSLTGTANYGYTF. The CDR3 DNA sequence: TGTGCCAGCAGCCTTTCCCTTACCGGGACAGCTAACTATGGCTACACCTTC.

This clone was recorded once. The chain employs TRBV28 and TRBJ2-3, with TRBD1 identical over 8 bases. With 10 bases clipped from V and 2 bases from J, the junction kept 11 bases outside the gene matches. The length of the CDR3 is 15 residues. Germline V gene data show CDR1 as MDHEN and CDR2 as SYDVKM. CDR3 sequence reads: CATFGQGSLTDTQYF. In nucleotides, the CDR3 is TGTGCCACCTTCGGACAGGGCAGCCTCACAGATACGCAGTATTTT.

This clone has more than one count but fewer than ten. This chain joins TRBV15 and TRBJ1-6, with a tentative D call TRBD1 (5 bases). Trimming removed 3 bases at V and 9 bases at J, with 18 bases between. This CDR3 spans 16 amino acids. The germline V gene has CDR1 LNHNV and CDR2 YYDKDF (reference sequence). Here the CDR3 reads CATSRDYGGGSSPLHF. CDR3 in DNA: TGTGCCACCAGCAGGGATTACGGGGGGGGAAGTTCACCCCTCCACTTT.

This chain joins TRBV28 and TRBJ1-6; 7 positions match TRBD1. Trimming at V came to 1 base and at J to 9 bases, leaving 15 bases not matched to a gene. Germline assignment: CDR1 MDHEN and CDR2 SYDVKM. The CDR3 totals 18 residues. The CDR3 DNA follows: TGTGCCAGCAGTTTATTTCCAGGGGGTGCCTCAAGTGGTTCACCCCTCCACTTT. It codes for CASSLFPGGASSGSPLHF.

Only one count was recorded for this clone. The rearrangement uses TRBV6-5 and TRBJ2-3; 9 nucleotides line up with TRBD1. The trim removed 6 bases at V and 3 bases at J, leaving 4 bases unmatched. CDR1 and CDR2 (germline): MNHEY, SVGAGI. The CDR3 runs 14 residues. CDR3 sequence: CASRNRGRTDTQYF. The CDR3, as DNA: TGTGCCAGCAGGAACAGGGGGCGGACAGATACGCAGTATTTT.

V usage is TRBV18 and J usage is TRBJ2-7, with 8 nucleotides matching TRBD1. V shed 3 bases and J 0 bases; nucleotides not matched to a gene: 1. This CDR3 region has 14 residues. Germline V gene lookup returns CDR1 KGHSH and CDR2 LQKENI. CDR3 in DNA: TGTGCCAGCTCACCGGGACAGGTCTCCTACGAGCAGTACTTC. Translated, it gives CASSPGQVSYEQYF. The variable domain in full, completed from reference TRBV18 and TRBJ2-7, reads NAGVMQNPRHLVRRRGQEARLRCSPMKGHSHVYWYRQLPEEGLKFMVYLQKENIIDESGMPKERFSAEFPKEGPSILRIQQVVRGDSAAYFCASSPGQVSYEQYFGPGTRLTVT.

This clone came up a few times. The chain links TRBV7-2 to TRBJ1-5; 8 bases fit TRBD1. The germline CDR1 and CDR2 sequences are SGHTA and FQGNSA. The CDR3 is made up of 14 amino acids. V lost 1 base, J lost 5 bases, and 1 base stayed unmatched. The CDR3 DNA reads TGTGCCAGCAGCTTAGGACAGGGGCATCAGCCCCAGCATTTT. This gives the protein CASSLGQGHQPQHF. Full variable domain (missing parts from reference TRBV7-2 and TRBJ1-5): GAGVSQSPSNKVTEKGKDVELRCDPISGHTALYWYRQSLGQGLEFLIYFQGNSAPDKSGLPSDRFSAERTGGSVSTLTIQRTQQEDSAVYLCASSLGQGHQPQHFGDGTRLSIL.

The V call is TRBV11-2, the J call TRBJ2-3; D gene ambiguous. CDR3 length equals 13 residues. The V end was cut by 1 base, the J end by 7 bases, with 9 bases between. Germline CDR1 is SGHAT and CDR2 is FQNNGV. CDR3 nucleotides: TGTGCCAGCAGCTTAGGCGAGGCGTATACGCAGTATTTT. Translating it yields CASSLGEAYTQYF.

The chain couples TRBV11-2 to TRBJ1-2; the match to TRBD1 covers 9 bases. The CDR3 is 15 residues long. CDR1 is SGHAT, CDR2 FQNNGV, per germline. V trimming: 3 bases; J trimming: 7 bases; junction bases outside the gene matches: 9. The CDR3 region has the DNA TGTGCCAGCAGCTTCCGGGACAGGGTACAACGTGGCTACACCTTC. It specifies CASSFRDRVQRGYTF.

This clone was found once. J is TRBJ2-3 and V is TRBV19, with 7 bases lining up with TRBD2. Germline V gives CDR1 LNHDA, CDR2 SQIVND (reference sequence). The junction had 0 bases not matched to a gene; V was cut back by 2 bases and J by 4 bases. This CDR3 has 13 residues. CDR3 sequence: CASSILAADTQYF. DNA for the CDR3: TGTGCCAGTAGTATACTAGCGGCAGATACGCAGTATTTT.

The chain has TRBV11-2 and TRBJ2-7; D unclear. Germline CDR1 and CDR2: SGHAT and FQNNGV. V shed 0 bases and J shed 3 bases, with 3 bases lying between them. This CDR3 has 12 residues. The CDR3 spells CASSLDSYEQYF. The CDR3 coding sequence is TGTGCCAGCAGCTTAGACAGCTACGAGCAGTACTTC.

This clone has a single count. CDR3 DNA sequence: TGTGCCAGCAGCTCCCGGACAGGGGGAGTTGGGGCCAACGTCCTGACTTTC. Residues: CASSSRTGGVGANVLTF. This chain joins TRBV7-2 and TRBJ2-6, with 10 bases lining up with TRBD1. The CDR3 runs 17 residues. V shed 4 bases and J 3 bases; nucleotides not matched to a gene: 6. Germline CDR1 SGHTA, CDR2 FQGNSA.

The chain employs TRBV7-8 and TRBJ2-7; weak D call: TRBD1 (5 bases). Per the germline V gene, CDR1 is SGHVS and CDR2 is FQNEAQ. Trimming shortened V by 1 base and J by 2 bases, and 12 bases separated the two germline ends. The CDR3 has 15 amino acids. The CDR3, as DNA: TGTGCCAGCAGCTTAGTGTCAGGGAATACCTACGAGCAGTACTTC. It encodes CASSLVSGNTYEQYF.

The chain employs TRBV18 and TRBJ2-3; TRBD2 aligns across 14 bases. CDR1 is KGHSH, CDR2 LQKENI, per germline. The junction had 3 bases not matched to a gene; V was cut back by 0 bases and J by 1 base. This CDR3 comprises 18 residues. Here the CDR3 DNA reads TGTGCCAGCTCACCACCCGGGACTAGCGGGAGAGGCACAGATACGCAGTATTTT. It encodes CASSPPGTSGRGTDTQYF.

CDR3 loop: CASRRGNNEKLFF. CDR3 nucleotide sequence: TGTGCCAGCAGGAGAGGGAATAATGAAAAACTGTTTTTT. V is TRBV6-6 and J is TRBJ1-4; D uncertain. Germline assignment: CDR1 MNHNY and CDR2 SVGAGI (reference sequence). CDR3 length: 13 residues. Trimming left V 6 bases short and J 4 bases short, with 9 bases between.

V and J are TRBV5-6 and TRBJ2-3; D remains unclear. Germline loops: CDR1 SGHDT, CDR2 YYEEEE. The length of the CDR3 is 14 residues. Trimming shortened V by 3 bases and J by 6 bases, and 14 bases separated the two germline ends. As DNA, the CDR3 is TGTGCCAGCAGCTCGGGTGAGAGTTTGGATACGCAGTATTTT. Protein: CASSSGESLDTQYF.

V and J are TRBV28 and TRBJ1-1; D possibly corresponds to TRBD1 (5 bases). Per germline, CDR1 MDHEN and CDR2 SYDVKM. Trimming shortened V by 3 bases and J by 1 base, and 15 bases separated the two germline ends. This CDR3 spans 16 amino acids. CDR3 protein: CASSFPVLRGNTEAFF. CDR3 sequence (DNA): TGTGCCAGCAGTTTTCCGGTATTAAGGGGGAACACTGAAGCTTTCTTT.

The V gene is TRBV19, the J gene TRBJ1-4; TRBD1 agrees at 8 bases. Germline values: CDR1 LNHDA, CDR2 SQIVND (reference sequence). V lost 5 bases and J lost 3; bases outside the gene matches: 5. This CDR3 is 15 amino acids long. CDR3 in amino acids: CASSGPGQANEKLFF. CDR3 in DNA: TGTGCCAGTAGTGGACCGGGACAGGCTAATGAAAAACTGTTTTTT.

CDR3 DNA sequence: TGTGCCAGCAGTGGGGGGACAGGGGGCTTGAAGACCCAGTACTTC. It is translated as CASSGGTGGLKTQYF. This chain connects TRBV2 to TRBJ2-5; TRBD1 aligns across 12 bases. Germline CDR1 and CDR2: SNHLY and FYNNEI. The CDR3 is 15 residues long. V shed 4 bases and J 6 bases; nucleotides not matched to a gene: 6.

The chain couples TRBV28 to TRBJ2-6, with TRBD2 as a possible D gene (6 bases). The CDR3 has 17 residues. Germline V lookup: CDR1 MDHEN, CDR2 SYDVKM. V gave up 2 bases and J gave up 0 bases, with 11 bases separating them. CDR3 protein: CASSLGGAPSGANVLTF. The CDR3 DNA reads as TGTGCCAGCAGTTTAGGCGGGGCCCCCTCTGGGGCCAACGTCCTGACTTTC.

This clone appeared a few times. The gene calls are TRBV10-3 and TRBJ2-1, with TRBD1 identical over 8 bases. Trimming at V came to 5 bases and at J to 5 bases, leaving 8 bases not matched to a gene. The CDR3 totals 15 residues. CDR1 ENHRY and CDR2 SYGVKD come from the germline V gene. In nucleotides, the CDR3 is TGTGCCATCAGTAAGGCGGGACAGGCCCACAATGAGCAGTTCTTC. It translates to CAISKAGQAHNEQFF.

This clone was counted once. The chain carries TRBV7-9 and TRBJ1-6; D is undetermined. Germline-derived CDR1 and CDR2 are SEHNR and FQNEAQ (reference sequence). Trimming cost V 0 bases and J 10 bases, with 4 bases left between them. This CDR3 has 12 residues. The CDR3 DNA reads as TGTGCCAGCAGCTTAGCTCAATCACCCCTCCACTTT. This sequence encodes CASSLAQSPLHF.

This chain links TRBV3-1 (or the pseudogene TRBV3-2) with TRBJ1-2; D uncertain. The germline gives CDR1 LGHDT, CDR2 YNNKEL (reference sequence). Trimming removed 3 bases from V and 3 bases from J, with 8 bases in between. The CDR3 sequence is 13 residues long. Here the CDR3 DNA reads TGTGCCAGCAGCCACCAGGCTTACTATGGCTACACCTTC. Translated: CASSHQAYYGYTF.

This clone was observed once. The chain joins TRBV19 to TRBJ2-1; 11 bases fit TRBD2. Germline CDR1 reads LNHDA; CDR2 reads SQIVND (reference sequence). This CDR3 has 15 residues. V trimming: 5 bases; J trimming: 6 bases; junction bases outside the gene matches: 6. The CDR3 is CASSRGLAGLNEQFF. The DNA for the CDR3 is TGTGCCAGTAGTCGAGGACTAGCGGGCCTCAATGAGCAGTTCTTC.

This clone was seen only a few times. The chain joins TRBV2 to TRBJ1-1; 11 bases agree with TRBD1. The V gene end was trimmed by 6 bases and the J gene end by 4 bases; junction bases not matched to a gene: 7. This CDR3 comprises 15 residues. The germline gives CDR1 SNHLY, CDR2 FYNNEI. The CDR3 DNA reads TGTGCCAGCAGCCTCCGGGACAGGGGGAGCACTGAAGCTTTCTTT. Amino acid sequence: CASSLRDRGSTEAFF.

V is TRBV10-3 and J is TRBJ2-5; TRBD1 agrees at 8 bases. Germline values: CDR1 ENHRY, CDR2 SYGVKD. The trim removed 2 bases at V and 5 bases at J, leaving 4 bases unmatched. There are 14 residues in the CDR3. CDR3 residues: CAISEATGAETQYF. In DNA, the CDR3 is TGTGCCATCAGTGAGGCGACAGGGGCCGAGACCCAGTACTTC.